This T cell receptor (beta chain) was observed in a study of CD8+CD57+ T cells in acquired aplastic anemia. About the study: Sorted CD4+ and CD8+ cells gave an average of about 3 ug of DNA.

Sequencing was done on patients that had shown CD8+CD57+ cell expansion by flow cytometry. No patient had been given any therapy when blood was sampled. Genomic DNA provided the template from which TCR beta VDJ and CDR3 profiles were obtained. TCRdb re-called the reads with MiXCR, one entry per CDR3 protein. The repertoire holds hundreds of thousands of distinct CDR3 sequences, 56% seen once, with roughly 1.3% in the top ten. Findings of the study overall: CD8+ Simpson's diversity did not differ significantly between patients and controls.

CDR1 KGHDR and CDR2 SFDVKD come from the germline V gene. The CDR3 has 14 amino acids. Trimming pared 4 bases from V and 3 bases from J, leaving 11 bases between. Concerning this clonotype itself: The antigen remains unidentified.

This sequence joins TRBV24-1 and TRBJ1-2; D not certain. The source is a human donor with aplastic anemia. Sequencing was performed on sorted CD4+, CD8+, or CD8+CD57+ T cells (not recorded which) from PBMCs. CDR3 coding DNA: TGTGCCACCAGTGAGGGTCGGGAAGACTATGGCTACACCTTC. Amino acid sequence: CATSEGREDYGYTF.